The 25 T cell receptor beta chains below were found in one sample sequenced in a study of OX40 agonist ivuxolimab in advanced cancers. Sequencing used immunoSEQ multiplex PCR; TCRdb keeps in-frame clones, though not all of them. The sample carries 95,000 to 150,000 clones, around 93% recorded once. The specimen was CD4+ or CD8+ T cells sorted from blood, collected in a trial of the OX40 agonist ivuxolimab. The receptor source for this set is an adult with an advanced solid tumor such as melanoma, head and neck, liver or kidney cancer.

This chain connects TRBV6-6 to TRBJ2-5; 11 bases map to TRBD2. The germline CDR1 and CDR2 sequences are MNHNY and SVGAGI (reference sequence). The ends lost 5 bases at V and 5 bases at J; junction bases unmatched: 7. The CDR3 is 15 amino acids. The CDR3 loop reads CASSHGLAGGETQYF. CDR3 nucleotide sequence: TGTGCCAGCAGTCACGGACTAGCGGGTGGTGAGACCCAGTACTTC.

The V and J genes are TRBV19 and TRBJ1-1; no definite D call. V lost 7 bases to trimming and J lost 4 bases, with 19 bases between them. The CDR3 has 15 residues. Germline CDR1 and CDR2: LNHDA and SQIVND (reference sequence). The CDR3 DNA reads as TGTGCCAGTACCCGTAGCCTTGAGGGTTCCACTGAAGCTTTCTTT. Its translation: CASTRSLEGSTEAFF.

The rearrangement joins TRBV7-2 to TRBJ1-6, with D unclear. This CDR3 contains 16 residues. Trimming cost V 1 base and J 13 bases, with 20 bases left between them. CDR1 is SGHTA and CDR2 is FQGNSA in the germline V gene. The CDR3 reads CASSLGFSGADGPLHF. The CDR3 nucleotides are TGTGCCAGCAGCTTAGGGTTTTCGGGCGCCGATGGGCCCCTCCACTTT.

This rearrangement joins TRBV19 to TRBJ1-6, with 8 bases fitting TRBD1. With V trimmed by 3 bases and J by 4 bases, 5 bases remained unmatched. Germline lookup yields CDR1 LNHDA and CDR2 SQIVND (reference sequence). The CDR3 totals 16 residues. The CDR3 coding sequence is TGTGCCAGTAGTATCCCCGGGACAGGATATAATTCACCCCTCCACTTT. Its translation: CASSIPGTGYNSPLHF.

This clone was counted once. This chain links TRBV28 with TRBJ2-7; TRBD1 aligns across 9 bases. Per the germline V gene, CDR1 is MDHEN and CDR2 is SYDVKM. This CDR3 contains 15 residues. With 9 bases clipped from V and 6 bases from J, the junction kept 15 bases outside the gene matches. The CDR3 spells CASHRGGTGGGEQYF. CDR3 nucleotides: TGTGCCAGTCATCGTGGGGGAACAGGGGGCGGCGAGCAGTACTTC.

This clone was observed a handful of times. The V and J genes are TRBV5-8 and TRBJ1-5; the D is unclear. The V end lost 7 bases, the J end lost 0 bases, and 11 bases lay between the germline ends. Germline assignment: CDR1 SGHTS and CDR2 YDEGEE. The CDR3 has 14 residues. The CDR3 region has the DNA TGTGCCAGCTCCGACAAGAATAGCAATCAGCCCCAGCATTTT. This codes for CASSDKNSNQPQHF.

The gene calls are TRBV6-5 and TRBJ2-5; TRBD1 matches at 8 bases. The J call may not be correct, given that the DNA end is closer to TRBJ2-7. CDR1 and CDR2 from the germline V gene are MNHEY and SVGAGI. The CDR3 contains 15 residues. The CDR3 here is CASSPGTGVSYEQYF. The CDR3 nucleotides read TGTGCCAGCAGTCCCGGGACAGGAGTTTCCTACGAGCAGTACTTC.

The genes are TRBV19 and TRBJ1-5; possibly TRBD1 for D (5 bases). Trimming shortened V by 7 bases and J by 0 bases, and 22 bases separated the two germline ends. CDR3 length equals 18 residues. Per the germline V gene, CDR1 is LNHDA and CDR2 is SQIVND (reference sequence). The CDR3 sequence: CASTSRWSGTYSNQPQHF. The CDR3 DNA follows: TGTGCCAGTACCTCTAGATGGAGTGGGACGTATAGCAATCAGCCCCAGCATTTT.

The V call is TRBV27, the J call TRBJ1-6; no clear D. The germline V gene encodes CDR1 MNHEY and CDR2 SMNVEV (reference sequence). V lost 5 bases, J lost 10 bases, and 15 bases lay in between. This CDR3 has 14 amino acids. CDR3 protein: CASSRDLKGSPLHF. In DNA, the CDR3 is TGTGCCAGCAGTCGGGATCTCAAAGGGTCACCCCTCCACTTT.

The V gene is TRBV7-6, the J gene TRBJ1-6; D is possibly TRBD1 (5 bases). Germline V gene data show CDR1 as SGHVS and CDR2 as FNYEAQ. This CDR3 has 15 residues. Trimming took 1 base from V and 8 from J, leaving 12 bases between them. As DNA, the CDR3 is TGTGCCAGCAGCTTAGTGCGGGGACGGGATTCACCCCTCCACTTT. Residues: CASSLVRGRDSPLHF.

The rearrangement links TRBV5-6 to TRBJ1-4, with D possibly TRBD1 on 5 matching bases. This CDR3 is 14 amino acids long. CDR1 and CDR2 from the germline V gene are SGHDT and YYEEEE. V gave up 4 bases and J gave up 4 bases, with 11 bases separating them. The CDR3 sequence is CASSQRGLNEKLFF. The DNA for the CDR3 is TGTGCCAGCAGCCAACGGGGACTTAATGAAAAACTGTTTTTT. Together with reference TRBV5-6 and TRBJ1-4, the CDR3 gives the full variable domain: DAGVTQSPTHLIKTRGQQVTLRCSPKSGHDTVSWYQQALGQGPQFIFQYYEEEERQRGNFPDRFSGHQFPNYSSELNVNALLLGDSALYLCASSQRGLNEKLFFGSGTQLSVL.

The V call is TRBV6-5, the J call TRBJ1-5; D gene uncertain. Germline V gives CDR1 MNHEY, CDR2 SVGAGI. CDR3 length: 15 amino acids. V gave up 2 bases and J gave up 7 bases, with 15 bases separating them. CDR3 coding DNA: TGTGCCAGCAGTTACGCGGACCGACCGGGACAGCCCCAGCATTTT. Encoded protein: CASSYADRPGQPQHF.

J is TRBJ2-1 and V is TRBV4-3, with TRBD2 as a possible D gene (6 bases). The CDR3 totals 15 residues. CDR1 and CDR2 (germline): LGHNA, YSLEER. The ends were cut back, 3 bases at V and 8 bases at J, with 17 bases in the middle. CDR3 nucleotides: TGCGCCAGCAGCCAGACCGGGGGAGGAGGGTATGAGCAGTTCTTC. Its translation: CASSQTGGGGYEQFF.

This clone was found a few times. The chain couples TRBV7-9 to TRBJ1-6, with TRBD1 matching over 8 bases. Germline V gene sequence: CDR1 SEHNR, CDR2 FQNEAQ (reference sequence). The CDR3 length is 15 residues. V gave up 3 bases and J gave up 5 bases; unmatched junction bases: 3. CDR3 in amino acids: CASSLAQGDNSPLHF. Written as DNA, the CDR3 is TGTGCCAGCAGCTTGGCACAGGGGGATAATTCACCCCTCCACTTT.

CDR3 sequence (DNA): TGTGCCAGCAGTTACTTTACGGGCGAGCAGTTCTTC. Translated: CASSYFTGEQFF. V usage is TRBV6-5 and J usage is TRBJ2-1; D remains ambiguous. Germline lookup yields CDR1 MNHEY and CDR2 SVGAGI. The CDR3 length is 12 residues. V was trimmed by 1 base and J by 10 bases, leaving 8 bases between them.

This sequence joins TRBV23-1 and TRBJ1-5; D gene unclear. TRBV23-1 is noted as an ORF with a role that remains uncertain. V lost 0 bases and J 0 bases, leaving 3 bases between the germline ends. The CDR3 sequence is 14 residues long. The CDR3 protein is CASSQSNSNQPQHF. The CDR3 DNA reads as TGCGCCAGCAGTCAATCGAATAGCAATCAGCCCCAGCATTTT.

The J gene is TRBJ2-5, the V gene TRBV19, with 9 bases aligning to TRBD1. With V trimmed by 7 bases and J by 3 bases, 3 bases remained unmatched. The CDR3 spans 13 residues. The germline V gene encodes CDR1 LNHDA and CDR2 SQIVND (reference sequence). The CDR3 region has the DNA TGTGCCAGTAAAAGGACAGGGGAAGAGACCCAGTACTTC. It codes for CASKRTGEETQYF. Drawing the rest from reference TRBV19 and TRBJ2-5, the complete variable domain is DGGITQSPKYLFRKEGQNVTLSCEQNLNHDAMYWYRQDPGQGLRLIYYSQIVNDFQKGDIAEGYSVSREKKESFPLTVTSAQKNPTAFYLCASKRTGEETQYFGPGTRLLVL.

This rearrangement joins TRBV19 to TRBJ2-5; 8 bases are shared with TRBD2. Germline V gene sequence: CDR1 LNHDA, CDR2 SQIVND (reference sequence). The CDR3 has 14 residues. The J segment lost 2 bases and the V segment lost 5 bases, leaving 4 bases of the junction unmatched. The CDR3 nucleotides are TGTGCCAGTAGTGGCGGACTAGCTCAAGAGACCCAGTACTTC. This sequence encodes CASSGGLAQETQYF. Combining the CDR3 with reference TRBV19 and TRBJ2-5 gives the whole variable domain DGGITQSPKYLFRKEGQNVTLSCEQNLNHDAMYWYRQDPGQGLRLIYYSQIVNDFQKGDIAEGYSVSREKKESFPLTVTSAQKNPTAFYLCASSGGLAQETQYFGPGTRLLVL.

V and J are TRBV4-3 and TRBJ2-2; weak D call: TRBD1 (5 bases). Germline V CDR1 and CDR2: LGHNA, YSLEER. V lost 1 base to trimming and J lost 1 base, with 7 bases between them. The CDR3 runs 15 residues. CDR3 residues: CASSQVDKNTGELFF. Written as DNA, the CDR3 is TGCGCCAGCAGCCAAGTGGACAAGAACACCGGGGAGCTGTTTTTT.

The V and J genes are TRBV28 and TRBJ1-1, with D possibly being TRBD1 (6 bases). This CDR3 comprises 14 residues. V shed 6 bases and J shed 1 base, with 12 bases lying between them. Germline V lookup: CDR1 MDHEN, CDR2 SYDVKM. CDR3 nucleotides: TGTGCCAGCAGGGGGGGGCTGGGGAACACTGAAGCTTTCTTT. Translation: CASRGGLGNTEAFF.

V gene TRBV27 combines with J gene TRBJ2-3; 8 positions agree with TRBD2. The V and J ends lost 3 bases and 2 bases, in that order; junction bases with no gene match: 4. The CDR3 has 15 amino acids. The V gene's germline CDR1 is MNHEY and CDR2 SMNVEV (reference sequence). CDR3 nucleotides: TGTGCCAGCAGTTTGACTAGCGAATACACAGATACGCAGTATTTT. Protein sequence: CASSLTSEYTDTQYF.

The rearrangement links TRBV15 to TRBJ1-4; D is unresolved. V lost 0 bases, J lost 0 bases, and 8 bases lay in between. CDR1 and CDR2 from the germline V gene are LNHNV and YYDKDF (reference sequence). The CDR3 runs 16 residues. The CDR3: CATSRDRTATNEKLFF. CDR3 DNA sequence: TGTGCCACCAGCAGAGACCGGACGGCAACTAATGAAAAACTGTTTTTT. The entire variable domain, with the rest obtained from reference TRBV15 and TRBJ1-4, is as follows: DAMVIQNPRYQVTQFGKPVTLSCSQTLNHNVMYWYQQKSSQAPKLLFHYYDKDFNNEADTPDNFQSRRPNTSFCFLDIRSPGLGDTAMYLCATSRDRTATNEKLFFGSGTQLSVL.

The chain carries TRBV15 and TRBJ2-1, with D possibly being TRBD2 (6 bases). V shed 3 bases and J shed 12 bases, with 12 bases lying between them. Per germline, CDR1 LNHNV and CDR2 YYDKDF (reference sequence). The CDR3 totals 12 residues. The CDR3 spells CATSRDRLGQFF. The CDR3 nucleotides read TGTGCCACCAGCAGGGATCGACTAGGGCAGTTCTTC.

This sequence joins TRBV2 and TRBJ1-1; a weak D match, TRBD1 (5 bases). V lost 2 bases and J 0 bases, leaving 7 bases between the germline ends. The CDR3 has 14 residues. In germline, CDR1 is SNHLY, CDR2 FYNNEI. The CDR3 region has the DNA TGTGCCAGCAGTGAAACACAGGTGAACACTGAAGCTTTCTTT. This gives the protein CASSETQVNTEAFF.

The chain combines TRBV19 with TRBJ1-5, with D possibly TRBD1 on 5 matching bases. V dropped 5 bases and J dropped 5 bases, with 10 bases sitting between them. Germline-derived CDR1 and CDR2 are LNHDA and SQIVND (reference sequence). There are 13 residues in the CDR3. The CDR3 loop reads CASSDTGHQPQHF. The CDR3 bases are TGTGCCAGTAGTGACACAGGACATCAGCCCCAGCATTTT.